One T cell receptor beta chain is described in this entry. Its recognized antigen is unknown. Base qualities are missing; no much larger clone stands one base away. The immunoSEQ Assay, a bias-controlled multiplex PCR, was used to amplify TCRbeta CDR3 regions from genomic DNA. The source study handled its data this way. The number of nucleated cells in each sample was estimated from the amplification of reference gene primers within the assay. To quantify the absolute abundance of each unique TCRbeta CDR3 rearrangement, sequence reads were collapsed and filtered. For each sample, productive Simpson clonality was calculated as the square root of Simpson's diversity index across productive rearrangements. TCRdb retrieved this table from immuneACCESS and kept in-frame rearrangements only. Not all clones are present; in checked studies, unresolved V genes account for under half, and no reason is known for the remainder. V, J and clone size are taken as reported in that table, and D and trimming were inferred from the DNA itself. The sample data list about 130,000 clones, and less than 90% of these were observed just once. Approximately 12% of the sample is in the top ten clones.

These data originate in a study of blood T cell repertoires in COVID-19 (TCRdb year 2020). Broadly, across the study: Collaborator samples came from the United States, Italy and Spain and covered acute and convalescent phases of COVID-19. The material from the prospective study consisted of cDNA or gDNA derived from T cells, B-cell-depleted T cells, or PBMCs. Subjects who had been exposed to COVID-19, were actively infected with it, or had recovered from it provided the deeply sampled blood TCRbeta repertoires that made up the dataset. The repertoires were made available in a free public database intended to serve as a resource for research on the immune response to SARS-CoV-2. The samples were drawn from two sources: the first 160 participants of the ongoing ImmuneRACE study, and 1,200 or so subjects contributed by 6 global collaborators. Sample metadata almost always included a de-identified subject ID, COVID-19 status, age in years and sex. Where HLA class I and class II types were available, the types were taken from metadata supplied by the sample provider, not from assay-based typing.

Broader findings and caveats from the paper: The amount of clinical and demographic metadata varied by source and participant and was provided uncurated.

Another Seattle source contributed samples from volunteer blood donors who had recovered from COVID-19. Each collaborating institution followed its own protocols to collect whole blood in K2EDTA tubes. For TCRbeta analysis, collaborator samples were shipped as frozen whole blood, as isolated PBMCs, or as DNA extracted from either sample type. The sequencing input was peripheral blood. The sequence was collected from a young woman who had recovered from COVID-19.

The DNA is TGTGCCAGCAGCTTAAGCGGGGGGTACCTAGATACGCAGTATTTT. It is translated as CASSLSGGYLDTQYF. Recombination linked TRBV11-1 to TRBJ2-3, and 9 junction bases match TRBD2. CDR1 and CDR2 (SGHAT, FQDESV) derive from the germline V gene (reference sequence). The CDR3 runs 15 amino acids, cysteine and phenylalanine included. The kept DNA is CDR3 alone, 45 bases in frame from the first base. The germline V and J ends show losses of 2 bases and 5 bases respectively, and no gene match explains 5 bases of the junction.